These 3 T cell receptor beta chains were sequenced from one sample in a study of molecular identifiers for immune sequencing clone quantification. TCRdb re-analysed the PCR reads in MiXCR, keeping a single row per CDR3 protein. The sample lists about 640,000 distinct CDR3 sequences, around 20% occurring once. The sequencing input was naive CD8+ T cells from blood, with Jurkat cell RNA spiked in. Indicated subset: FACS-sorted CD8+CD4-CCR7+CD45RA+ naive T cells. The receptors were sampled from a human donor in good health. Some libraries in this study had Jurkat cell RNA spiked in.

This clonotype has only a few counts. The CDR3 loop is CASSLGVGISYEQYF. The DNA for the CDR3 is TGTGCCAGCAGCTTGGGCGTAGGGATCTCCTACGAGCAGTACTTC. The J gene is TRBJ2-7, the V gene TRBV5-8; D is undetermined. CDR1 is SGHTS, CDR2 YDEGEE, per germline. This CDR3 contains 15 residues. With 0 bases removed from V and 0 bases from J, the gap between germline ends came to 10 bases.

At least ten counts were recorded for this clonotype. The chain links TRBV5-4 to TRBJ1-5; D gene unclear. The CDR3 is made up of 16 amino acids. The germline V and J ends were trimmed by 2 bases and 3 bases, with 15 bases remaining between them. The germline V gene has CDR1 SGHNT and CDR2 YYREEE (reference sequence). DNA for the CDR3: TGTGCCAGCAGCTTCTATGGGCAGCCACTCAATCAGCCCCAGCATTTT. It translates to CASSFYGQPLNQPQHF.

In its sample, this clonotype was seen a few times. The J gene is TRBJ1-1, the V gene TRBV28; maybe TRBD1 (6 bases). CDR1 MDHEN and CDR2 SYDVKM come from the germline V gene. Trimming left V 5 bases short and J 5 bases short, with 15 bases between. This CDR3 spans 14 amino acids. DNA for the CDR3: TGTGCCAGCAGTAAGGCAGGGGTCCAAACTGAAGCTTTCTTT. As protein: CASSKAGVQTEAFF.